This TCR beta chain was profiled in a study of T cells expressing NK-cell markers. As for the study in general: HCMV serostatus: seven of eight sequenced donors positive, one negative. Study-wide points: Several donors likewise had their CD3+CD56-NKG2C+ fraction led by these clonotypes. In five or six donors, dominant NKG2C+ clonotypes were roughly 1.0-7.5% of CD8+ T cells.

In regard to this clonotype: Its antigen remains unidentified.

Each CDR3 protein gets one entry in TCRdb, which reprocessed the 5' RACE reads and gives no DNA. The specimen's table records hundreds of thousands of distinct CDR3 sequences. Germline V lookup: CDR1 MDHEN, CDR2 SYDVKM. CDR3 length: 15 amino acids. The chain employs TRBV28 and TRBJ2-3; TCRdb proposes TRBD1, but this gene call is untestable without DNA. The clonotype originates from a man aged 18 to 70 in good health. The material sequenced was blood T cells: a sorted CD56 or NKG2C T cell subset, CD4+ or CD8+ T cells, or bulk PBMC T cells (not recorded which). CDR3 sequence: CASSDRQTSTDTQYF.